This TCR beta chain is drawn from a study of blood T cell repertoires in COVID-19. Under the authors' procedure: Counts of nucleated cells, estimated from reference gene primer amplification, were obtained. The data were produced by immunoSEQ multiplex PCR, yet TCRdb's version contains in-frame clones alone and is incomplete. V and J calls and clone size follow that table, whereas D and trimming were derived from the DNA. The repertoire has some 100,000 clones, around nine tenths of them found once; the top ten carry about 9.4%. The CDR3 runs 16 residues. V lost 2 bases, J lost 0 bases, and 13 bases lay in between. In germline, CDR1 is KGHSH, CDR2 LQKENI.

This clonotype was sampled from a man aged 50-60 years with acute or convalescent COVID-19. Sequenced input: peripheral blood. The chain uses TRBV18 and TRBJ1-1; D is ambiguous. The CDR3 reads CASSPSVGGLNTEAFF. The CDR3 bases are TGTGCCAGCTCACCATCGGTTGGAGGGTTGAACACTGAAGCTTTCTTT.